These 14 T cell receptor beta chains were all obtained from the same sample, sequenced in a study of CD8 T cells in ankylosing spondylitis (dated by TCRdb to between 2016 and 2019). The protocol used for the library was 5' RACE. Sequencing was performed on an Illumina HiSeq 2500. TCRdb handled the public reads itself, with Q25 trimming in fastp and clone calling in MiXCR, and kept productive beta chains. Identical CDR3 proteins give one entry, which carries the most common genes and DNA. The sample table contains approximately 350,000 distinct CDR3 sequences; only one count was recorded for roughly 15% of them. The ten largest make up roughly 1.1% of the sample. Sample: blood, either unsorted or a sorted T cell fraction (not recorded which). These receptors originate from a male donor with ankylosing spondylitis or in good health (not recorded which).

In its sample, this clonotype was seen many times. This rearrangement joins TRBV28 to TRBJ2-2; D unclear. The CDR3 covers 13 residues. Trimming pared 7 bases from V and 4 bases from J, leaving 10 bases between. CDR1 is MDHEN and CDR2 is SYDVKM in the germline V gene. CDR3 region: CASTKDVTGELFF. CDR3 coding DNA: TGTGCCAGCACCAAGGACGTCACCGGGGAGCTGTTTTTT.

The rearrangement joins TRBV6-5 to TRBJ1-5; TRBD1 is a possible D gene (6 bases). The CDR3 length is 14 residues. Looked up from germline, CDR1 is MNHEY and CDR2 is SVGAGI. Between the trimmed V and J ends, which lost 4 bases and 4 bases, there was a span of 11 bases. CDR3 loop: CASSSSGANQPQHF. The CDR3 nucleotides are TGTGCCAGCAGTTCCTCGGGGGCAAATCAGCCCCAGCATTTT.

This chain joins TRBV10-3 and TRBJ2-3; TRBD2 is a possible D gene (5 bases). Looked up from germline, CDR1 is ENHRY and CDR2 is SYGVKD. The CDR3 totals 15 residues. V was clipped by 3 bases and J by 0 bases, with 10 bases between them. The CDR3 loop reads CAISDGGQSTDTQYF. The DNA for the CDR3 is TGTGCCATCAGTGACGGAGGCCAAAGCACAGATACGCAGTATTTT.

The sample holds a few counts of this clonotype. The V call is TRBV4-1, the J call TRBJ2-7, with unresolved D. CDR3 length: 15 residues. Trimming took off 2 bases at V and 6 bases at J, with 17 bases between the two ends. The V gene's germline CDR1 is MGHRA and CDR2 YSYEKL. The CDR3 DNA follows: TGCGCCAGCAGCCAACCGCGCGACGGATTGGCCGAGCAGTACTTC. Residues: CASSQPRDGLAEQYF.

The V gene is TRBV21-1, the J gene TRBJ2-7; TRBD1 reflects the table's D call only, with no check against the DNA. TRBV21-1 is flagged as a pseudogene. The CDR3 is 16 amino acids. The DNA of the CDR3 is TGTGCCAGCAGCAAAGCGGGTAGGGGAAGCTCCTACGAGCAGTACTTC. This encodes CASSKAGRGSSYEQYF.

This clonotype was seen a few times. The chain combines TRBV29-1 with TRBJ1-1; D not resolved. The germline V and J ends were trimmed by 8 bases and 0 bases, with 13 bases remaining between them. Germline loops: CDR1 SQVTM, CDR2 ANQGSEA. The CDR3 loop spans 13 amino acids. The CDR3 DNA reads as TGCAGCTCTGGAGGAGGGTTGAACACTGAAGCTTTCTTT. Protein sequence: CSSGGGLNTEAFF. Together with reference TRBV29-1 and TRBJ1-1, the CDR3 gives the full variable domain: SAVISQKPSRDICQRGTSLTIQCQVDSQVTMMFWYRQQPGQSLTLIATANQGSEATYESGFVIDKFPISRPNLTFSTLTVSNMSPEDSSIYLCSSGGGLNTEAFFGQGTRLTVV.

This clonotype was observed a single time. The junction does not match germline at one end; this may be a read error. This chain joins TRBV15 and TRBJ2-2, with 8 bases that match TRBD1. Germline V gene data show CDR1 as LNHNV and CDR2 as YYDKDF (reference sequence). The CDR3 runs 18 residues. The CDR3 protein is CATGRDPPGTGNTGELFF. The CDR3 DNA is TGTGCCACCGGCAGAGATCCCCCCGGGACAGGGAACACCGGGGAGCTGTTTTTT. Using reference TRBV15 and TRBJ2-2 for the parts outside the CDR3, the full variable domain is DAMVIQNPRYQVTQFGKPVTLSCSQTLNHNVMYWYQQKSSQAPKLLFHYYDKDFNNEADTPDNFQSRRPNTSFCFLDIRSPGLGDTAMYLCATGRDPPGTGNTGELFFGEGSRLTVL.

This clonotype was counted only a few times. The genes are TRBV5-1 and TRBJ1-2; D may be TRBD1 (5 bases). The germline CDR1 and CDR2 sequences are SGHRS and YFSETQ. This CDR3 has 16 residues. V was trimmed by 4 bases and J by 4 bases, leaving 20 bases between them. CDR3 nucleotides: TGCGCCAGCAGCCTAGAAACAGCAGGGACCTCCTATGGCTACACCTTC. Translated, it gives CASSLETAGTSYGYTF.

The V and J genes are TRBV12-3 or TRBV12-4 and TRBJ2-1, with D possibly matching TRBD1 (6 bases). The V end was cut by 5 bases, the J end by 0 bases, with 14 bases between. The CDR3 has 16 residues. CDR3 in amino acids: CASSVQTGSSYNEQFF. As DNA, the CDR3 is TGTGCCAGCAGTGTCCAAACAGGGAGCTCCTACAATGAGCAGTTCTTC.

The rearrangement uses TRBV7-2 and TRBJ2-3; 11 bases map to TRBD2. The CDR3 sequence is 15 residues long. Losses at the gene ends were 6 bases for V and 4 bases for J; bases not matched to a gene: 6. Germline CDR1 and CDR2: SGHTA and FQGNSA. CDR3 residues: CASRKTSGDPDTQYF. CDR3 bases: TGTGCCAGCAGAAAGACTAGCGGGGACCCAGATACGCAGTATTTT.

At least ten counts were recorded for this clonotype. The chain combines TRBV4-1 with TRBJ1-2; D is unresolved. CDR3 length equals 17 residues. Germline V gene lookup returns CDR1 MGHRA and CDR2 YSYEKL. Trimming stripped 0 bases from V and 2 bases from J, with 16 bases between. This chain's CDR3 is CASSQDPAAQQNYGYTF. The DNA for the CDR3 is TGCGCCAGCAGCCAAGATCCTGCGGCGCAACAGAACTATGGCTACACCTTC.

The rearrangement joins TRBV29-1 to TRBJ2-3; the match to TRBD2 covers 12 bases. This CDR3 is built from 13 residues. Germline-derived CDR1 and CDR2 are SQVTM and ANQGSEA. With 4 bases clipped from V and 8 bases from J, the junction kept 4 bases outside the gene matches. CDR3 sequence reads: CSVVLAGGGTQYF. The DNA for the CDR3 is TGCAGCGTTGTACTAGCGGGAGGTGGTACGCAGTATTTT.

The chain employs TRBV5-1 and TRBJ2-1; the match to TRBD2 covers 10 bases. The CDR3 covers 18 residues. Per germline, CDR1 SGHRS and CDR2 YFSETQ. V gave up 4 bases and J gave up 2 bases; unmatched junction bases: 12. The CDR3: CASSRMEREGGPYNEQFF. CDR3 in DNA: TGCGCCAGCAGCCGGATGGAGCGGGAGGGAGGGCCCTACAATGAGCAGTTCTTC.

The chain employs TRBV5-6 and TRBJ2-3; possibly TRBD2 for D (6 bases). CDR3 length: 16 residues. Germline values: CDR1 SGHDT, CDR2 YYEEEE. The germline V and J ends were trimmed by 0 bases and 4 bases, with 15 bases remaining between them. CDR3 DNA: TGTGCCAGCAGCTTGGCGGGAGCCGCCCGCCCAGATACGCAGTATTTT. It encodes CASSLAGAARPDTQYF. The full variable domain, in which reference TRBV5-6 and TRBJ2-3 provide the parts outside the CDR3, is DAGVTQSPTHLIKTRGQQVTLRCSPKSGHDTVSWYQQALGQGPQFIFQYYEEEERQRGNFPDRFSGHQFPNYSSELNVNALLLGDSALYLCASSLAGAARPDTQYFGPGTRLTVL.